This T cell receptor beta chain was captured in a study of persistence of HIV-infected CD4 T cells. Study-wide context: A median of 8 years of suppressive ART preceded sampling. Points from the study as a whole: Antigen-responding cells were enriched for degenerate expanded CDR3beta sequences.

The immunoSEQ assay was version 4, run in survey mode. Profiled with immunoSEQ multiplex PCR; TCRdb holds only in-frame clones, not every one. The data show about 33,000 clones, around 76% seen once. Notes on this clone: Antigen unknown.

The stimulus was lysate of CMV-infected fibroblasts, about 10 ug/mL. Sorted nonresponding memory CD4+ T cells were CD40L-negative, CD69-negative, CD45RO-high. Donors were HIV-1-infected adults who began suppressive ART during chronic infection. Stimulated PBMCs had first been depleted of CD8+ T cells. The CDR3 sequence is 15 residues long. The germline V gene encodes CDR1 SGHTA and CDR2 FQGNSA. With V trimmed by 1 base and J by 2 bases, 4 bases remained unmatched. This material consisted of CD4+ T cells sorted from PBMCs after approximately 19-hour stimulation, taken from a patient who received antiretroviral therapy. V is TRBV7-2 and J is TRBJ2-7, with TRBD1 identical over 8 bases. This clonotype originated in an adult woman with HIV who was CMV-seropositive. Written as DNA, the CDR3 is TGTGCCAGCAGCTTAGTGGGACAGGCGGCCTACGAGCAGTACTTC. Its translation is CASSLVGQAAYEQYF.